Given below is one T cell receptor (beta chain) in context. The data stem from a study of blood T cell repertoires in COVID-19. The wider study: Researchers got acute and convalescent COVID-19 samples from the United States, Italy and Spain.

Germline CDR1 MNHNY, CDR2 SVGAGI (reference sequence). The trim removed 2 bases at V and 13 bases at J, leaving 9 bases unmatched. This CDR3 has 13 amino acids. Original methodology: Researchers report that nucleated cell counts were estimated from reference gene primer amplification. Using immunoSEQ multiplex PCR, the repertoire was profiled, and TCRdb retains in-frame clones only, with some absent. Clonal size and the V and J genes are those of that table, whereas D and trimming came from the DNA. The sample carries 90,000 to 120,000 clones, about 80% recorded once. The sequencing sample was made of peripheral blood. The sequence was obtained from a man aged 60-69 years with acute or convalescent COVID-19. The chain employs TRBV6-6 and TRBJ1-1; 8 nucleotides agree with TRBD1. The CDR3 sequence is CASSYGQGPLGFF. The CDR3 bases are TGTGCCAGCAGTTACGGACAGGGCCCCCTAGGTTTCTTT.